The present T cell receptor (beta chain) was sequenced within a study of T cell responses to AZD1222 COVID-19 vaccine. On this clone itself: What it binds is not known.

Study-level points and caveats: Clonal diversity may have been underestimated, and the donors were mostly white British, with more females than males. In the spike-specific TCR repertoire, nearly half reportedly target unmutated variant regions. No repertoire was sampled before or during the peak T cell response, only after it. Spike regions recognized by vaccine-associated CD4 TCRs spanned the protein, led by 160-218 and 743-854.

Germline CDR1 SEHNR, CDR2 FQNEAQ (reference sequence). V gave up 3 bases and J gave up 1 base, with 3 bases separating them. This CDR3 is built from 13 residues. Using immunoSEQ multiplex PCR, the repertoire was profiled, and TCRdb retains in-frame clones only, with some absent. Of roughly 120,000 clones in the sample, roughly 87% were seen once. The TCR was taken from an adult in good health. The chain carries TRBV7-9 and TRBJ2-2; D unresolved. The sample here was peripheral blood, taken on day 0 of AZD1222 vaccination. The CDR3 loop is CASSLLNTGELFF. Here the CDR3 DNA reads TGTGCCAGCAGCTTGCTGAACACCGGGGAGCTGTTTTTT. Supplemented by reference TRBV7-9 and TRBJ2-2, the full variable domain reads DTGVSQNPRHKITKRGQNVTFRCDPISEHNRLYWYRQTLGQGPEFLTYFQNEAQLEKSRLLSDRFSAERPKGSFSTLEIQRTEQGDSAMYLCASSLLNTGELFFGEGSRLTVL.